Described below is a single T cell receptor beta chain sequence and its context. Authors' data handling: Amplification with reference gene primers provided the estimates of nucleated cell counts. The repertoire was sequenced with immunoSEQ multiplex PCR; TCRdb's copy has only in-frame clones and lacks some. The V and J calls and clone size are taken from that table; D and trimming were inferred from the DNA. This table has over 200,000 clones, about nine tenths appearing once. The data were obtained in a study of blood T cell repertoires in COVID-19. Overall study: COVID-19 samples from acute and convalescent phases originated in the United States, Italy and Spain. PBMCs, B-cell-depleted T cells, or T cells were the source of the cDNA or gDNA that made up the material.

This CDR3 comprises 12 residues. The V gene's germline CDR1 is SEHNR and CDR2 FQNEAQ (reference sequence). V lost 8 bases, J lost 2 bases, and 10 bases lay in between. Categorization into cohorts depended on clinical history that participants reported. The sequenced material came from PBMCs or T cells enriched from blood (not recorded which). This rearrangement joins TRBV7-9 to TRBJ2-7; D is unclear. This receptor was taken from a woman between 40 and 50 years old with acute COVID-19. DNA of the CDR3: TGTGCCAGCTCTCGAGAACCCTACGAGCAGTACTTC. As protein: CASSREPYEQYF.